The rows below give T cell receptor beta chains drawn from one sample of a study of T cell repertoires in cytomegalovirus infection. A single record per CDR3 protein comes from TCRdb applying MiXCR to the reads. The sample consists of 200,000 to 300,000 distinct CDR3 sequences, 12% to 15% of them appearing once. Sequenced input: PBMCs. All receptors come from a human donor in good health (CMV status not recorded). Some clones in this sample may be carry-over from other donors' samples. CDR3s include the opening cysteine and the closing phenylalanine or tryptophan. D genes are given only for firm matches. A clone size is listed for some rows: how often the clone was seen (once, few, many), or a class if it is expanded.

V	D	J	size	DNA	CDR3
TRBV6-6	-	TRBJ1-2	many	TGTGCCAGCAGTTACTCGAAAGGGGAAACGGGCTACACCTTC	CASSYSKGETGYTF
TRBV20-1	-	TRBJ2-7	few	TGCAGTGCTCTCAGCGGGCAGATAGTTTACGAGCAGTACTTC	CSALSGQIVYEQYF
TRBV5-4	-	TRBJ2-7	few	TGTGCCAGCAGCCCGGGAGTGGAGGGCCTTTACGAGCAGTACTTC	CASSPGVEGLYEQYF
TRBV12-3/TRBV12-4	-	TRBJ1-4	many	TGTGCCAGCAGTTTGGAGGTGAAATGGACGGAAAAACTGTTTTTT	CASSLEVKWTEKLFF
TRBV5-1	-	TRBJ2-1	-	TGCGCCAGCACCCCTAGAGGGCTCTACAATGAGCAGTTCTTC	CASTPRGLYNEQFF
TRBV12-3/TRBV12-4	-	TRBJ2-3	-	TGTGCCAGCAGTTTCTTGGGGGGGCGCACAGATACGCAGTATTTT	CASSFLGGRTDTQYF
TRBV6-1	-	TRBJ2-2	few	TGTGCCAGCAAGAATCAGCAGCCGAACACCGGGGAGCTGTTTTTT	CASKNQQPNTGELFF
TRBV5-1	-	TRBJ1-5	few	TGCGCCAGCAGGGGCAGCCCCAAAGGAGGCAATCAGCCCCAGCATTTT	CASRGSPKGGNQPQHF
TRBV14	-	TRBJ1-1	-	TGTGCCAGCAGCCCCTGGCCGGAGTTTACTAACACTGAAGCTTTCTTT	CASSPWPEFTNTEAFF
TRBV4-1	-	TRBJ2-1	-	TGCGCCAGCAGCCAAGAATTTCGCTACTACAATGAGCAGTTCTTC	CASSQEFRYYNEQFF
TRBV12-3/TRBV12-4	-	TRBJ1-1	-	TGTGCCAGCAGGCGGACAGAAGGAACTGAAGCTTTCTTT	CASRRTEGTEAFF
TRBV7-8	TRBD2	TRBJ2-1	many	TGTGCCAGCAGCTTAGCGGGGGGGAGGGGTCTAACTGAGCAGTTCTTC	CASSLAGGRGLTEQFF
TRBV2	TRBD1	TRBJ1-4	-	TGTGCCAGCGGGATGACAGGGGGATCGCTCGAAAAACTGTTTTTT	CASGMTGGSLEKLFF
TRBV7-6	-	TRBJ2-5	many	TGTGCCAGCAGCGTAGTCCAAGAGACCCAGTACTTC	CASSVVQETQYF
TRBV7-8	-	TRBJ2-1	many	TGTGCCAGCAGCTTAGAGGCTCGGGGGCACCCTTACAATGAGCAGTTCTTC	CASSLEARGHPYNEQFF
TRBV28	-	TRBJ1-6	many	TGTGCCAGCAGTTTACAGGTGGGATCACCCCTCCACTTT	CASSLQVGSPLHF
TRBV20-1	TRBD1	TRBJ1-5	-	TGCAGTGCTAGAAGAGGGGGCAGAGATAGCAATCAGCCCCAGCATTTT	CSARRGGRDSNQPQHF
TRBV29-1	-	TRBJ1-1	-	TGCAGCGTTGAGTTTCTAACGTCTGAAGCTTTCTTT	CSVEFLTSEAFF
TRBV20-1	-	TRBJ2-3	few	TGCAGTGCTAGGGAGGAGAGGTACAGCACAGATACGCAGTATTTT	CSAREERYSTDTQYF
TRBV7-3	-	TRBJ2-7	many	TGTGCCAGCAGGAAAACGGGGGCCGACCACGAGCAGTACTTC	CASRKTGADHEQYF
TRBV19	-	TRBJ2-1	many	TGTGCCAGTAGTATAGATCATGTAGTTGGGCACAATGAGCAGTTCTTC	CASSIDHVVGHNEQFF
TRBV2	TRBD2	TRBJ2-7	-	TGTGCCAGCCAACTAGCGGCATCCTACGAGCAGTACTTC	CASQLAASYEQYF
TRBV29-1	-	TRBJ2-5	-	TGCAGCGTTGACCCGACAGACCCCAGGGAAGAGACCCAGTACTTC	CSVDPTDPREETQYF
TRBV4-2	TRBD2	TRBJ2-1	-	TGTGCCAGCAGCCAAGAGGGCAGGTTAGCGGGGGTTTACAATGAGCAGTTCTTC	CASSQEGRLAGVYNEQFF
TRBV27	-	TRBJ2-1	few	TGTGCCAGCAGTTTCCCCGGACAGCGCTACAATGAGCAGTTCTTC	CASSFPGQRYNEQFF
TRBV7-2	-	TRBJ2-1	many	TGTGCCAGCAGCTTAGATGAGCGGACCTACAATGAGCAGTTCTTC	CASSLDERTYNEQFF
TRBV28	-	TRBJ1-2	many	TGTGCCAGCAGCACAGTCGGGGGGGGCCCTGGCTACACCTTC	CASSTVGGGPGYTF
TRBV7-7	TRBD1	TRBJ2-2	-	TGTGCTAGCAGCTTACAGGGGTCAACCGGGGAGCTGTTTTTT	CASSLQGSTGELFF
TRBV7-8	-	TRBJ1-5	many	TGTGCCAGCAGCTTAGAGCGGGGCCCGAGTCAGCCCCAGCATTTT	CASSLERGPSQPQHF
TRBV5-1	TRBD1	TRBJ1-1	-	TGCGCCAGCAGCCTACAGGGGCAGAACACTGAAGCTTTCTTT	CASSLQGQNTEAFF
TRBV7-2	TRBD2	TRBJ2-7	-	TGTGCCAGCAGATCCGGAGGGCTAGCGGGTCTTTACGAGCAGTACTTC	CASRSGGLAGLYEQYF
TRBV6-1	-	TRBJ2-1	many	TGTGCCAGCACCGACGGAACGGGGGATTCTGACGAGCAGTTCTTC	CASTDGTGDSDEQFF
TRBV7-6	-	TRBJ2-7	many	TGTGCCAGCAGGGAACACGGACCGGAGGCGGACGAGCAGTACTTC	CASREHGPEADEQYF
TRBV18	-	TRBJ2-1	few	TGTGCCAGCTCACCTCCTAGTGGGGGTGAGCAGTTCTTC	CASSPPSGGEQFF